Here is one T cell receptor (beta chain) with its context. The target antigen is unknown. These data come from a study of cytomegalovirus exposure and HLA in healthy donors. Study as a whole: Caucasian-associated ancestry cluster membership applied to approximately 80% of 300 to 450 genotyped donors.

V gave up 2 bases and J gave up 3 bases; unmatched junction bases: 8. The germline gives CDR1 MNHEY, CDR2 SMNVEV (reference sequence). The CDR3 is 18 amino acids. Notes on the study in general: Some V segments, including TRBV6-2 and TRBV6-3, were excluded as indistinguishable.

60 Vbeta and 13 Jbeta primers were used in PCR. Only in-frame clones appear in the TCRdb table, and some are missing; sequencing was by immunoSEQ multiplex PCR. The data show approximately 190,000 clones, roughly 80% seen once. Sequenced: PBMCs. This clonotype was sampled from a man aged 35 to 55 in good health and CMV-seropositive. The rearrangement joins TRBV27 to TRBJ2-1; TRBD2 aligns across 12 bases. The CDR3, as DNA: TGTGCCAGCAGTTTAGTCTCTAGCGGGGGGGCCGTCTACAATGAGCAGTTCTTC. As protein: CASSLVSSGGAVYNEQFF.